Listed below are T cell receptor beta chains from one sample, sequenced in a study of blood T cells in healthy people across ages. From the 5' RACE reads, TCRdb called clonotypes with MiXCR, one entry per CDR3 protein. The sample contains about 1 million distinct CDR3 sequences, approximately 26% of which appear only once. A further study also used this sample, focusing on T cells of mothers and their children.

Sequencing was performed on blood. The receptors shown here come from a girl aged 2 to 9 in good health. The CDR3 runs from the conserved cysteine through the conserved F or W. Fields, in order: J gene, D gene, clone size, V gene, CDR3 DNA, CDR3 protein. D genes are given only for firm matches. The listing skips clone size in some rows; elsewhere it reads once, few, many or a size class.

J: TRBJ2-5
D: TRBD1
size: few
V: TRBV5-1
DNA: TGCGCCAGCAGCGTAGGACAGGGGGCGCAACTAGAAGAGACCCAGTACTTC
CDR3: CASSVGQGAQLEETQYF

J: TRBJ2-7
D: .
size: .
V: TRBV12-3/TRBV12-4
DNA: TGTGCCAGCAGTCCCGGATACACAACCTACGAGCAGTACTTC
CDR3: CASSPGYTTYEQYF

J: TRBJ2-1
D: TRBD1
size: .
V: TRBV5-6
DNA: TGTGCCAGCAGCACCCGTTTTAGGACAGGGGAGTTTAATGAGCAGTTCTTC
CDR3: CASSTRFRTGEFNEQFF

J: TRBJ2-5
D: TRBD1
size: .
V: TRBV24-1
DNA: TGTGCCACCAGTGCTTCCGGGACAGGGGGATCAGAGACCCAGTACTTC
CDR3: CATSASGTGGSETQYF

J: TRBJ2-7
D: TRBD2
size: few
V: TRBV13
DNA: TGTGCCAGCAGCCTGGGGACTAGCGGGACCTCCTACGAGCAGTACTTC
CDR3: CASSLGTSGTSYEQYF

J: TRBJ2-3
D: .
size: .
V: TRBV6-5
DNA: TGTGCCAGCAGTTACTCGACTTTGGGGGCGGATACGCAGTATTTT
CDR3: CASSYSTLGADTQYF

J: TRBJ2-2
D: .
size: .
V: TRBV6-4
DNA: TGTGCCAGCAGTGAAAGGGGTGACACCGGGGAGCTGTTTTTT
CDR3: CASSERGDTGELFF

J: TRBJ2-2
D: TRBD2
size: few
V: TRBV20-1
DNA: TGCAGTGCTAGAGAACTAGCGGGGGGGCTCACCGGGGAGCTGTTTTTT
CDR3: CSARELAGGLTGELFF

J: TRBJ1-2
D: .
size: .
V: TRBV7-9
DNA: TGTGCCAGCAGCGCAAACCTTTTCAGCCTCTATGGCTACACCTTC
CDR3: CASSANLFSLYGYTF

J: TRBJ2-7
D: TRBD2
size: few
V: TRBV5-1
DNA: TGCGCCAGCAGCTTTAGCGGGACGACCTACGAGCAGTACTTC
CDR3: CASSFSGTTYEQYF

J: TRBJ2-1
D: TRBD2
size: .
V: TRBV29-1
DNA: TGCAGCGTTGAGTTAGCGGGGACCGAGCACAATGAGCAGTTCTTC
CDR3: CSVELAGTEHNEQFF

J: TRBJ1-1
D: .
size: few
V: TRBV18
DNA: TGTGCCAGCTCACCACCCGACGGGATAAACACTGAAGCTTTCTTT
CDR3: CASSPPDGINTEAFF

J: TRBJ2-1
D: TRBD1
size: .
V: TRBV29-1
DNA: TGCAGCGCTTGGGTAAGGGACAGGGGAGGGGATGAGCAGTTCTTC
CDR3: CSAWVRDRGGDEQFF

J: TRBJ1-5
D: .
size: once
V: TRBV5-8
DNA: TGTGCCAGCAGCTTGGGCAGGGATCGAAATCAGCCCCAGCATTTT
CDR3: CASSLGRDRNQPQHF

J: TRBJ1-1
D: TRBD1
size: .
V: TRBV10-3
DNA: TGTGCCATCAGATACAGGGGCGAAGCTTTCTTT
CDR3: CAIRYRGEAFF

J: TRBJ2-7
D: .
size: few
V: TRBV4-3
DNA: TGCGCCAGCAGCCAAGATCGACAGACTATCGAGCAGTACTTC
CDR3: CASSQDRQTIEQYF

J: TRBJ2-7
D: .
size: .
V: TRBV7-2
DNA: TGTGCCGGCAGCTTAGGCAGGAACTACGAGCAGTACTTC
CDR3: CAGSLGRNYEQYF

J: TRBJ1-2
D: TRBD1
size: few
V: TRBV4-2
DNA: TGTGCCAGCAGCCCATCCGGACAGGGGACCCGATGGCGTGGTACCTTC
CDR3: CASSPSGQGTRWRGTF

J: TRBJ2-1
D: TRBD1
size: .
V: TRBV6-1
DNA: TGTGCCAGCATAGACAGGGGTATCTACAATGAGCAGTTCTTC
CDR3: CASIDRGIYNEQFF

J: TRBJ2-3
D: TRBD1
size: .
V: TRBV7-9
DNA: TGTGCCAGCAGCCGGAGACAGGGAACAGATACGCAGTATTTT
CDR3: CASSRRQGTDTQYF

J: TRBJ2-7
D: .
size: .
V: TRBV10-3
DNA: TGTGCCATCAGGGTCCCCAGGCCAGGGGTCAACGAGCAGTACTTC
CDR3: CAIRVPRPGVNEQYF

J: TRBJ2-2
D: .
size: .
V: TRBV6-1
DNA: TGTGCCAGCAGCGAGACGGGTAACGGGGAGCTGTTTTTT
CDR3: CASSETGNGELFF

J: TRBJ2-7
D: .
size: few
V: TRBV6-1
DNA: TGTGCCAGCAGTGAAGCGGACCGGTCCTACGAGCAGTACTTC
CDR3: CASSEADRSYEQYF

J: TRBJ2-1
D: .
size: once
V: TRBV18
DNA: TGTGCCAGCTCAGCCTTCCAAGGGACCTACAATGAGCAGTTCTTC
CDR3: CASSAFQGTYNEQFF

J: TRBJ1-2
D: .
size: few
V: TRBV5-6
DNA: TGTGCCAGCAGCACGACAAGGCCGGGTGGCTACACCTTC
CDR3: CASSTTRPGGYTF

J: TRBJ2-3
D: TRBD2
size: .
V: TRBV7-3
DNA: TGTGCCAGCAGCTCCGGACTAGTTGCAGATACGCAGTATTTT
CDR3: CASSSGLVADTQYF

J: TRBJ2-1
D: TRBD1
size: .
V: TRBV5-1
DNA: TGCGCCAACAGCTCCGTGACAGGGATGTACAATGAGCAGTTCTTC
CDR3: CANSSVTGMYNEQFF

J: TRBJ2-6
D: TRBD1
size: .
V: TRBV7-2
DNA: TGTGCCAGCAGCCCCCGGAGGACAGGGGTGAGGGCTGGGGCCAACGTCCTGACTTTC
CDR3: CASSPRRTGVRAGANVLTF

J: TRBJ2-1
D: TRBD2
size: few
V: TRBV20-1
DNA: TGCAGTGCTAGAGATGGGGAAGCGGGGGGGTTTTTCGATGAGCAGTTCTTC
CDR3: CSARDGEAGGFFDEQFF

J: TRBJ1-1
D: .
size: .
V: TRBV11-2
DNA: TGTGCCAGCAGCTTAGACGCCATGAACACTGAAGCTTTCTTT
CDR3: CASSLDAMNTEAFF

J: TRBJ1-5
D: TRBD1
size: .
V: TRBV19
DNA: TGTGCCAGTAGTATATGGGGACAGACTACGTATCAGCCCCAGCATTTT
CDR3: CASSIWGQTTYQPQHF

J: TRBJ1-5
D: TRBD1
size: few
V: TRBV14
DNA: TGTGCCAGCAGCCAAGATACAGGGGCCGACAATCAGCCCCAGCATTTT
CDR3: CASSQDTGADNQPQHF

J: TRBJ2-7
D: TRBD2
size: few
V: TRBV13
DNA: TGTGCCAGCAGCTTAGGAGGAGCGGGGGGGCTCTCTGAGCAGTACTTC
CDR3: CASSLGGAGGLSEQYF

J: TRBJ2-1
D: .
size: .
V: TRBV9
DNA: TGTGCCAGCAGCATGCCAGACCGGGATGAGCAGTTCTTC
CDR3: CASSMPDRDEQFF

J: TRBJ2-4
D: .
size: .
V: TRBV20-1
DNA: TGCAGTGCTAGGGAAGCGAACCCAGCCAAAAACATTCAGTACTTC
CDR3: CSAREANPAKNIQYF

J: TRBJ1-2
D: .
size: many
V: TRBV28
DNA: TGTGCCAGCAGTTTGTCCAGGGGTTATGGCTACACCTTC
CDR3: CASSLSRGYGYTF

J: TRBJ1-4
D: .
size: .
V: TRBV7-9
DNA: TGTGCCAGCAGCCCCATCCCCGGGGAGAGGGGTGAAAAACTGTTTTTT
CDR3: CASSPIPGERGEKLFF

J: TRBJ1-4
D: .
size: few
V: TRBV7-8
DNA: TGTGCCAGCAGCTTCCCTAGGGAAAAACTGTTTTTT
CDR3: CASSFPREKLFF

J: TRBJ2-2
D: TRBD2
size: .
V: TRBV4-1
DNA: TGCGCCAGCAGCCCCGGACTAGCGGGAGCCACCGGGGAGCTGTTTTTT
CDR3: CASSPGLAGATGELFF

J: TRBJ1-2
D: .
size: .
V: TRBV19
DNA: TGTGCCAGTCAAGACGGGGAGTATGGCTACACCTTC
CDR3: CASQDGEYGYTF

J: TRBJ2-1
D: TRBD1
size: .
V: TRBV6-1
DNA: TGTGCCAGCAGTCCCGGGACAGGGGGCGTTTTTGCCTACAATGAGCAGTTCTTC
CDR3: CASSPGTGGVFAYNEQFF

J: TRBJ1-3
D: .
size: .
V: TRBV12-3/TRBV12-4
DNA: TGTGCCAGCAGTGCTCGGACAGGAAACACCATATATTTT
CDR3: CASSARTGNTIYF

J: TRBJ1-4
D: .
size: .
V: TRBV5-1
DNA: TGCGCCAGCAGCTTCGAAGGTGGGGACATGTTTTTT
CDR3: CASSFEGGDMFF

J: TRBJ2-4
D: .
size: few
V: TRBV5-5
DNA: TGTGCCAGCAGCGACAGCCAGGGGAACATTCAGTACTTC
CDR3: CASSDSQGNIQYF

J: TRBJ2-5
D: .
size: many
V: TRBV6-5
DNA: TGTGCCAGCAGTTTAACAGGGCCCGGAGGTCCAGAGACCCAGTACTTC
CDR3: CASSLTGPGGPETQYF

J: TRBJ1-1
D: .
size: .
V: TRBV12-3/TRBV12-4
DNA: TGTGCCAGCAGTCCGACAGGAGGGCCCACTGAAGCTTTCTTT
CDR3: CASSPTGGPTEAFF

J: TRBJ2-1
D: .
size: .
V: TRBV7-6
DNA: TGTGCCAGCAGCCTCAAAGCGGGCCTCTACAATGAGCAGTTCTTC
CDR3: CASSLKAGLYNEQFF

J: TRBJ2-7
D: .
size: .
V: TRBV9
DNA: TGTGCCAGCAGCGTGGAGGGCGGAGGCTACGAGCAGTACTTC
CDR3: CASSVEGGGYEQYF

J: TRBJ1-1
D: .
size: once
V: TRBV5-1
DNA: TGCGCCAGCAGCTTGGTATTGGTAGGAGATGAAGCTTTCTTT
CDR3: CASSLVLVGDEAFF

J: TRBJ2-1
D: .
size: few
V: TRBV29-1
DNA: TGCAGCGCTAGGACCGCTTCCTACAATGAGCAGTTCTTC
CDR3: CSARTASYNEQFF